This is a list of T cell receptor beta chains from one sample in a study of blood T cell repertoires in COVID-19. Generated by immunoSEQ multiplex PCR, the TCRdb table keeps only in-frame clones and is missing some. The sample carries 95,000 to 100,000 clones, around 85% recorded once. Sequenced sample: peripheral blood. The receptors originated from a woman in her 70s with active or convalescent COVID-19. The CDR3 runs from the conserved cysteine through the conserved F or W. Fields, in order: V gene, D gene, J gene, clone size, CDR3 protein, CDR3 DNA. The D gene is left open where the match is weak. Some rows have no size entry. The others give once, few or many, or a class for an expanded clone.

V: TRBV28
D: NA
J: TRBJ1-5
size: NA
CDR3: CASSLGGGNQPQHF
DNA: TGTGCCAGCAGTTTAGGCGGTGGCAATCAGCCCCAGCATTTT

V: TRBV5-6
D: NA
J: TRBJ1-2
size: NA
CDR3: CASSWIHRSLLYGYTF
DNA: TGTGCCAGCAGCTGGATCCACAGAAGCCTTCTCTATGGCTACACCTTC

V: TRBV5-1
D: NA
J: TRBJ2-1
size: NA
CDR3: CASSLGLHAGNEQFF
DNA: TGCGCCAGCAGCTTGGGTTTACACGCAGGTAATGAGCAGTTCTTC

V: TRBV5-1
D: TRBD1
J: TRBJ1-4
size: NA
CDR3: CASSRDSFNEKLFF
DNA: TGCGCCAGCAGCCGGGACAGCTTTAATGAAAAACTGTTTTTT

V: TRBV5-1
D: TRBD2
J: TRBJ2-3
size: NA
CDR3: CASSLYGAGEEDTQYF
DNA: TGCGCCAGCAGCTTGTATGGCGCGGGGGAAGAAGATACGCAGTATTTT

V: TRBV28
D: NA
J: TRBJ1-1
size: NA
CDR3: CASRVRHNTEAFF
DNA: TGTGCCAGCAGGGTGAGACACAACACTGAAGCTTTCTTT

V: TRBV18
D: NA
J: TRBJ1-3
size: NA
CDR3: CASSPPTLSGNTIYF
DNA: TGTGCCAGCTCACCACCGACACTCTCTGGAAACACCATATATTTT

V: TRBV5-6
D: NA
J: TRBJ2-6
size: once
CDR3: CASSLAADSGANVLTF
DNA: TGTGCCAGCAGCTTGGCCGCGGACTCTGGGGCCAACGTCCTGACTTTC

V: TRBV18
D: TRBD1
J: TRBJ1-2
size: once
CDR3: CASSGTGPNYGYTF
DNA: TGTGCCAGCTCCGGGACAGGGCCTAACTATGGCTACACCTTC

V: TRBV7-2
D: NA
J: TRBJ2-3
size: NA
CDR3: CASSLAAGTTDTQYF
DNA: TGTGCCAGCAGCTTAGCGGCGGGGACCACAGATACGCAGTATTTT

V: TRBV10-3
D: NA
J: TRBJ2-3
size: NA
CDR3: CAITISGTDTQYF
DNA: TGTGCCATCACCATTAGCGGAACAGATACGCAGTATTTT

V: TRBV12-3/TRBV12-4
D: NA
J: TRBJ2-1
size: NA
CDR3: CASSLGQYNEQFF
DNA: TGTGCCAGCAGTTTAGGGCAGTACAATGAGCAGTTCTTC

V: TRBV14
D: TRBD2
J: TRBJ2-3
size: once
CDR3: CASSARLARDTQYF
DNA: TGTGCCAGCAGCGCTCGACTAGCGAGAGATACGCAGTATTTT

V: TRBV11-3
D: TRBD2
J: TRBJ2-2
size: few
CDR3: CASSLGGLAANTGELFF
DNA: TGTGCCAGCAGCTTAGGCGGACTAGCCGCGAACACCGGGGAGCTGTTTTTT

V: TRBV7-6
D: TRBD1
J: TRBJ1-3
size: NA
CDR3: CASSLRDRGRLGNTIYF
DNA: TGTGCCAGCAGCCTGCGGGACAGGGGGCGCCTGGGAAACACCATATATTTT

V: TRBV18
D: NA
J: TRBJ1-5
size: NA
CDR3: CASSPGQNQPQHF
DNA: TGTGCCAGCTCACCAGGACAGAATCAGCCCCAGCATTTT

V: TRBV4-2
D: NA
J: TRBJ1-3
size: NA
CDR3: CASSQETGYSGNTIYF
DNA: TGTGCCAGCAGCCAAGAGACAGGCTACTCTGGAAACACCATATATTTT

V: TRBV20-1
D: NA
J: TRBJ2-2
size: NA
CDR3: CSASFPKNTGELFF
DNA: TGCAGTGCTAGTTTCCCAAAGAACACCGGGGAGCTGTTTTTT